This T cell receptor (beta chain) was documented in a study of blood T cell repertoires in COVID-19. In the original analysis: Estimation of nucleated cell counts relied on the amplification of reference gene primers. Method: immunoSEQ multiplex PCR; TCRdb's copy keeps in-frame clones and lacks some. Clone size and the V and J calls come from that table; the DNA yielded D and trimming. This sample has about 120,000 clones, with about 85% found just once. Trimming took off 0 bases at V and 1 base at J, with 12 bases between the two ends. Germline values: CDR1 MNHNY, CDR2 SVGAGI (reference sequence). CDR3 length equals 16 residues.

This TCR derives from a man in his fifties or sixties with acute or convalescent COVID-19. The sequenced material came from peripheral blood. This rearrangement joins TRBV6-6 to TRBJ2-5, with D unresolved. The CDR3 region is CASSYSFVGFQETQYF. The CDR3 nucleotides are TGTGCCAGCAGTTACTCGTTCGTGGGCTTCCAAGAGACCCAGTACTTC.